These 13 T cell receptor beta chains came from one sample sequenced in a study of PD-L1 blockade in urothelial cancer. Time point specified: peripheral blood 6 weeks after treatment start. TCRdb's copy holds only in-frame clones and misses some; the assay was immunoSEQ multiplex PCR. The repertoire consists of around 120,000 clones, with approximately 90% occurring once and the leading ten covering more than 1.5%. Source: PBMCs, taken around atezolizumab (anti-PD-L1) treatment. These receptors all come from a man in his 60s with urothelial cancer.

The V call is TRBV7-2, the J call TRBJ2-3, with D possibly being TRBD2 (5 bases). V was trimmed by 7 bases and J by 1 base, leaving 15 bases between them. Germline lookup yields CDR1 SGHTA and CDR2 FQGNSA. This CDR3 spans 15 amino acids. The CDR3 sequence: CASTEDFARTDTQYF. Here the CDR3 DNA reads TGTGCCAGCACCGAGGACTTCGCCCGCACAGATACGCAGTATTTT.

The V and J genes are TRBV10-1 and TRBJ2-2; D is perhaps TRBD2 (7 bases). Germline assignment: CDR1 WNHNN and CDR2 SYGVQD (reference sequence). This CDR3 comprises 13 residues. With 3 bases removed from V and 6 bases from J, the gap between germline ends came to 8 bases. The DNA of the CDR3 is TGCGCCAGCAGTGAAGGGGGGGCCGGGGAGCTGTTTTTT. Protein product: CASSEGGAGELFF.

V is TRBV9 and J is TRBJ1-1, with 7 bases matching TRBD1. From germline, CDR1 is SGDLS and CDR2 YYNGEE. This CDR3 is 14 amino acids long. After removal of 0 bases from V and 1 base from J, the junction contained 0 bases not matched to a gene. As DNA, the CDR3 is TGTGCCAGCAGCGTAGACAGGGGGAACACTGAAGCTTTCTTT. Translated, it gives CASSVDRGNTEAFF.

The gene calls are TRBV10-3 and TRBJ2-7; 11 bases fit TRBD1. J lost 0 bases, V lost 6 bases, and 4 bases had no gene match. Germline CDR1 is ENHRY and CDR2 is SYGVKD. The CDR3 runs 15 residues. The CDR3, as DNA: TGTGCCATCAGGTCCGGGACAGGGGGCTCCTACGAGCAGTACTTC. This gives the protein CAIRSGTGGSYEQYF.

The chain has TRBV6-5 and TRBJ2-7, with TRBD2 identical over 7 bases. Germline V gene data show CDR1 as MNHEY and CDR2 as SVGAGI. This CDR3 contains 15 residues. V lost 4 bases to trimming and J lost 1 base; unmatched junction nucleotides: 7. The CDR3 sequence: CASSSLRERSYEQYF. The CDR3 nucleotides are TGTGCCAGCAGTTCCCTGCGGGAGAGGTCCTACGAGCAGTACTTC.

This chain's CDR3 is CASSEQGAWETQYF. CDR3 nucleotides: TGTGCCAGCAGTGAACAGGGGGCATGGGAGACCCAGTACTTC. The rearrangement uses TRBV2 and TRBJ2-5; TRBD1 matches at 8 bases. After removal of 2 bases from V and 5 bases from J, the junction contained 4 bases not matched to a gene. From germline, CDR1 is SNHLY and CDR2 FYNNEI. This CDR3 has 14 residues.

This clone occurred a few times. The chain joins TRBV5-8 to TRBJ1-5, with D possibly being TRBD1 (5 bases). V lost 6 bases, J lost 2 bases, and 12 bases lay in between. The germline V gene encodes CDR1 SGHTS and CDR2 YDEGEE. CDR3 length equals 14 residues. The CDR3 coding sequence is TGTGCCAGCAACACAGGAATGGGCAATCAGCCCCAGCATTTT. Its protein is CASNTGMGNQPQHF.

The rearrangement links TRBV2 to TRBJ1-2, with TRBD1 matching 9 bases. CDR1 is SNHLY, CDR2 FYNNEI, per germline. There are 14 residues in the CDR3. V shed 1 base, J shed 4 bases, and the junction held 1 base outside the gene matches. The CDR3 DNA follows: TGTGCCAGCAGTGAAGGGACAGGGGCCTATGGCTACACCTTC. Its translation is CASSEGTGAYGYTF.

This chain joins TRBV6-1 and TRBJ1-2; a possible D gene is TRBD1 (5 bases). CDR3 size: 14 residues. Trimming shortened V by 8 bases and J by 3 bases, and 16 bases separated the two germline ends. Per the germline V gene, CDR1 is MNHNS and CDR2 is SASEGT. The CDR3 loop reads CASGGGWSHYGYTF. CDR3 coding DNA: TGTGCCAGCGGGGGAGGGTGGAGTCACTATGGCTACACCTTC.

This rearrangement joins TRBV6-6 to TRBJ1-4, with D possibly TRBD1 on 5 matching bases. Trimming shortened V by 4 bases and J by 15 bases, and 21 bases separated the two germline ends. Germline CDR1 is MNHNY and CDR2 is SVGAGI (reference sequence). This CDR3 contains 14 residues. CDR3 loop: CASSSGEGPNRVFF. CDR3 nucleotide sequence: TGTGCCAGCAGTTCGGGGGAGGGCCCCAATAGGGTGTTTTTT.

This chain connects TRBV7-9 to TRBJ2-5; D remains unclear. This CDR3 is 15 amino acids long. V was shortened by 1 base and J by 1 base, with 10 bases between the two germline ends. Germline V gene lookup returns CDR1 SEHNR and CDR2 FQNEAQ (reference sequence). CDR3 DNA sequence: TGTGCCAGCAGCTTAGGGGCAGACCTCCAAGAGACCCAGTACTTC. This gives the protein CASSLGADLQETQYF.

This clone was detected many times. The J gene is TRBJ1-6, the V gene TRBV19, with a tentative D call TRBD1 (5 bases). The CDR3 contains 12 residues. With 6 bases removed from V and 8 bases from J, the gap between germline ends came to 8 bases. Germline values: CDR1 LNHDA, CDR2 SQIVND (reference sequence). The CDR3 bases are TGTGCCAGTAGGGAGACAGATTCACCCCTCCACTTT. This sequence encodes CASRETDSPLHF.

The V and J genes are TRBV5-4 and TRBJ2-2, with 10 positions matching TRBD2. Germline V gene data show CDR1 as SGHNT and CDR2 as YYREEE (reference sequence). V lost 2 bases, J lost 4 bases, and 8 bases stayed unmatched. This CDR3 comprises 17 residues. The CDR3 spells CASSFGLAGAGTGELFF. The CDR3 nucleotides read TGTGCCAGCAGCTTCGGCCTAGCGGGAGCGGGCACCGGGGAGCTGTTTTTT.